The sequence of this T cell receptor beta chain was determined in a study of type 1 and type 2 diabetes patients. Amplification started from genomic DNA. Multiplex PCR with 30 forward and 13 reverse primers amplified the TCR beta CDR3. MiXCR, applied by TCRdb to the multiplex PCR reads, yields one record per CDR3 protein. The sample comprises about 290,000 distinct CDR3 sequences, around 47% of which are singletons, and roughly an eighth rests with the top ten. Germline loops: CDR1 MDHEN, CDR2 SYDVKM. The CDR3 is 11 residues long. Trimming took 7 bases from V and 6 from J, leaving 8 bases between them.

The chain couples TRBV28 to TRBJ2-3; D is uncertain. Specimen: peripheral blood mononuclear cells (PBMCs). The sequence was collected from a man aged 18 to 29 with type 2 diabetes. The CDR3 DNA sequence: TGTGCCAGCACGGGCCGGGATACGCAGTATTTT. Translated, it gives CASTGRDTQYF. The whole variable domain, remainder taken from reference TRBV28 and TRBJ2-3, is DVKVTQSSRYLVKRTGEKVFLECVQDMDHENMFWYRQDPGLGLRLIYFSYDVKMKEKGDIPEGYSVSREKKERFSLILESASTNQTSMYLCASTGRDTQYFGPGTRLTVL.